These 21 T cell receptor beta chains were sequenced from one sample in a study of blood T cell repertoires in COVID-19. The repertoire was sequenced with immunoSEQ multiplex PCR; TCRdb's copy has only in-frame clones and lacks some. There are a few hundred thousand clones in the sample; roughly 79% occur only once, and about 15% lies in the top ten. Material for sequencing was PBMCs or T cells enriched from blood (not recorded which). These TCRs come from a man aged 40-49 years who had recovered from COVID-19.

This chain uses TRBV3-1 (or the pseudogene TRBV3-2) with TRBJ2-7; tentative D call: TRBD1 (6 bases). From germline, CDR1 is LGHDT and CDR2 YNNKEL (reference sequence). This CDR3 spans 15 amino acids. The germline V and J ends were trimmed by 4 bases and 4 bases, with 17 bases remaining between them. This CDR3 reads CASSPSGARVYEQYF. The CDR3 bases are TGTGCCAGCAGCCCCTCAGGGGCGAGGGTATACGAGCAGTACTTC.

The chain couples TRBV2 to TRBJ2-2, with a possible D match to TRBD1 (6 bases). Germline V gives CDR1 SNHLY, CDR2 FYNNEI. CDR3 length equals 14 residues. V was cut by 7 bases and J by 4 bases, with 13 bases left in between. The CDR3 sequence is CASNKQGITGELFF. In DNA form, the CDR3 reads TGTGCCAGCAATAAACAGGGAATCACCGGGGAGCTGTTTTTT.

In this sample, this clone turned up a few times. The CDR3 DNA is TGTGCCAGCAGCCAAGAGGTGCACAAATCTAACTATGGCTACACCTTC. Its translation: CASSQEVHKSNYGYTF. The rearrangement uses TRBV3-1 (or the pseudogene TRBV3-2) and TRBJ1-2, with unresolved D. This CDR3 has 16 amino acids. Trimming took off 0 bases at V and 0 bases at J, with 11 bases between the two ends. Germline V gives CDR1 LGHDT, CDR2 YNNKEL (reference sequence).

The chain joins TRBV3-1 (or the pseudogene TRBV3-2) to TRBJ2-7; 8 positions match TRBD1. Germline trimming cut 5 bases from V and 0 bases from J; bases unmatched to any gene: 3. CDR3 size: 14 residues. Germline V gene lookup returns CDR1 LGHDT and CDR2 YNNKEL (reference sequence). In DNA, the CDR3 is TGTGCCAGCAGCGACAGGGGTTCCTCCTACGAGCAGTACTTC. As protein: CASSDRGSSYEQYF.

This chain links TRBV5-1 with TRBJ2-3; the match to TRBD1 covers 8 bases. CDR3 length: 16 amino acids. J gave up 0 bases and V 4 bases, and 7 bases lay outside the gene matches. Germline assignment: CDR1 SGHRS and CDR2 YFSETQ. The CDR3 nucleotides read TGCGCCAGCAGCGACGGGACAGGCGTTAGCACAGATACGCAGTATTTT. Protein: CASSDGTGVSTDTQYF.

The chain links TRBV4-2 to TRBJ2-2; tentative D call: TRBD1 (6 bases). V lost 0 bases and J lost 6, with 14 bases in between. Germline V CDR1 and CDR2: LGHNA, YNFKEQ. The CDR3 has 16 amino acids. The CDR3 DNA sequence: TGTGCCAGCAGCCAAGAGGCAGGGGAAGTTGCCGGGGAGCTGTTTTTT. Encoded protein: CASSQEAGEVAGELFF.

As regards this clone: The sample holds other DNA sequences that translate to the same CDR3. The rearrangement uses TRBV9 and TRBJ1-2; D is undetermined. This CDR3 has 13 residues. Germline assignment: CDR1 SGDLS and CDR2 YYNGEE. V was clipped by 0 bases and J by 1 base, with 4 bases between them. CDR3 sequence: CASSVAVNYGYTF. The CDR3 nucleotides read TGTGCCAGCAGCGTAGCAGTTAACTATGGCTACACCTTC.

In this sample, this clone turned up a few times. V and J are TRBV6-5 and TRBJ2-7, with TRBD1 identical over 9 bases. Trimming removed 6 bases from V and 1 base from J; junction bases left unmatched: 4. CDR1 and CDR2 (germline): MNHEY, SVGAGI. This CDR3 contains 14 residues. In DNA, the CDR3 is TGTGCCAGCAGGGGGACAGGGATATCCTACGAGCAGTACTTC. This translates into CASRGTGISYEQYF.

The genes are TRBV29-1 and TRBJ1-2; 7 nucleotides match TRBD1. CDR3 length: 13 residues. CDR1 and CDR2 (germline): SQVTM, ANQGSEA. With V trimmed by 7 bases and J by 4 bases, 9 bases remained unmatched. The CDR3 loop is CSASGQTSYGYTF. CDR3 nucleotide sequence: TGCAGCGCCTCGGGACAGACTTCCTATGGCTACACCTTC.

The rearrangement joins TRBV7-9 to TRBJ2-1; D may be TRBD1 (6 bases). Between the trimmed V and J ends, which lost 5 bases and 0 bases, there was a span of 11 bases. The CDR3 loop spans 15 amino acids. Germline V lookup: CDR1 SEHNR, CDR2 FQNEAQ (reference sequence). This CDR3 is CASSLRQASYNEQFF. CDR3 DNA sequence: TGTGCCAGCAGCCTCAGACAGGCCTCCTACAATGAGCAGTTCTTC.

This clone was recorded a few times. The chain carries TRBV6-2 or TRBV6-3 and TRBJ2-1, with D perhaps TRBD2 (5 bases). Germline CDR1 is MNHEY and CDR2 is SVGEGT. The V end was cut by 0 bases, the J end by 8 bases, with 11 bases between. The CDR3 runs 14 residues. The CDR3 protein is CASSYSQLGHEQFF. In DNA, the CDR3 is TGTGCCAGCAGTTACTCCCAACTAGGACATGAGCAGTTCTTC.

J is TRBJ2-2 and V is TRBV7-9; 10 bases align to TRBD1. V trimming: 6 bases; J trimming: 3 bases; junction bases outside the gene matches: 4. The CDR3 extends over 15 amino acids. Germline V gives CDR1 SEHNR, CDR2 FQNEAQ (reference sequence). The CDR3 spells CASRRQGADTGELFF. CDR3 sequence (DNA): TGTGCCAGCAGGCGACAGGGGGCCGACACCGGGGAGCTGTTTTTT.

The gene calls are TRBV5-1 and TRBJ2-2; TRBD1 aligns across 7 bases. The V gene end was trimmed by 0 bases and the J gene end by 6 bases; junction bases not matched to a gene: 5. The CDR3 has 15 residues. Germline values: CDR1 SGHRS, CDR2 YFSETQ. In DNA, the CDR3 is TGCGCCAGCAGCTTGGAGGGGGCGGAGGCCGGGGAGCTGTTTTTT. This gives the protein CASSLEGAEAGELFF.

CDR3 nucleotides: TGTGTCTCGACCGGGACAGGGGACGGCTACACCTTC. Its protein is CVSTGTGDGYTF. The gene calls are TRBV2 and TRBJ1-2; 10 bases align to TRBD1. The CDR3 is made up of 12 amino acids. Germline lookup yields CDR1 SNHLY and CDR2 FYNNEI. Drawing the rest from reference TRBV2 and TRBJ1-2, the complete variable domain is EPEVTQTPSHQVTQMGQEVILRCVPISNHLYFYWYRQILGQKVEFLVSFYNNEISEKSEIFDDQFSVERPDGSNFTLKIRSTKLEDSAMYFCVSTGTGDGYTFGSGTRLTVV.

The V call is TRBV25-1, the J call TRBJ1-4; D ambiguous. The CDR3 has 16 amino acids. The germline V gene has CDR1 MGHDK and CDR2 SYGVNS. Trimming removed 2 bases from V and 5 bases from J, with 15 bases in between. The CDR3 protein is CASSEGSRTKNEKLFF. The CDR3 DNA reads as TGTGCCAGCAGTGAAGGGTCGCGGACTAAAAATGAAAAACTGTTTTTT.

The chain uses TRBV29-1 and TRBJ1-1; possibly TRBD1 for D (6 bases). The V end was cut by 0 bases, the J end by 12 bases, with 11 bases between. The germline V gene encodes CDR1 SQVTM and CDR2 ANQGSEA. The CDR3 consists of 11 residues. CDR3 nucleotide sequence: TGCAGCGTTGAAGATGGAAGGGGGTCTTTCTTT. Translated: CSVEDGRGSFF.

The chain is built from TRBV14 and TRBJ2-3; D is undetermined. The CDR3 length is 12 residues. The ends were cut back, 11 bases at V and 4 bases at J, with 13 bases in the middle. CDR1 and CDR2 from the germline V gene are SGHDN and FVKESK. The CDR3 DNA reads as TGTGCCCACAAGAGGTGCTCAGATACGCAGTATTTT. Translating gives CAHKRCSDTQYF. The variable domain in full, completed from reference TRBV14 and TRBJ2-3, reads EAGVTQFPSHSVIEKGQTVTLRCDPISGHDNLYWYRRVMGKEIKFLLHFVKESKQDESGMPNNRFLAERTGGTYSTLKVQPAELEDSGVYFCAHKRCSDTQYFGPGTRLTVL.

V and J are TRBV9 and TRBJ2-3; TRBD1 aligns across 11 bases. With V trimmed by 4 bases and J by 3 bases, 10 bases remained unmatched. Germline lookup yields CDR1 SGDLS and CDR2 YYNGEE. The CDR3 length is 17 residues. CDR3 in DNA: TGTGCCAGCAGCTTTCGATCCGGGACAGGGGGAACAGATACGCAGTATTTT. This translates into CASSFRSGTGGTDTQYF.

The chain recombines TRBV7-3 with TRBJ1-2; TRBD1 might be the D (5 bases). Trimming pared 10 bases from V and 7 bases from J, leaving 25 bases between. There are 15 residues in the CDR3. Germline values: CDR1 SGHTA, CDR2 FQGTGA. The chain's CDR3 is CATPLWIRVQRGYTF. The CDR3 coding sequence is TGTGCCACCCCCCTTTGGATCAGGGTACAGCGTGGCTACACCTTC.

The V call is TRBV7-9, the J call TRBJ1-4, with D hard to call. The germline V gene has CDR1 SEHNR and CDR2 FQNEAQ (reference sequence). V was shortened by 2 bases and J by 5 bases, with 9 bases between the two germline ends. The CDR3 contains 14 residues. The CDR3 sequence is CASSLMAQNEKLFF. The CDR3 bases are TGTGCCAGCAGCTTAATGGCCCAGAATGAAAAACTGTTTTTT.

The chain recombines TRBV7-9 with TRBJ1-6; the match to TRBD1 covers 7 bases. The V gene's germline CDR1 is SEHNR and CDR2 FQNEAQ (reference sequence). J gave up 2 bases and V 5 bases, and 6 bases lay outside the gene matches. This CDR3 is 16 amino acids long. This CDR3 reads CASSQGQAAYNSPLHF. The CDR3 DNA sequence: TGTGCCAGCAGCCAAGGACAGGCTGCCTATAATTCACCCCTCCACTTT.